Presented here are 18 T cell receptor beta chains from one specimen sequenced in a study of T cells in Graves' hyperthyroidism and ophthalmopathy. The investigators amplified TCR beta CDR3 regions from RNA transcripts. Primed by the HTBI set, a first-round RT-PCR was run on the TCR CDR3. MiXCR, run by TCRdb on the multiplex PCR reads, gives a single entry per CDR3 protein. The sample contains fewer than 30,000 distinct CDR3 sequences, about 49% of which appear only once. Sequencing was carried out using blood. The receptors originated from a woman in her thirties or forties with Graves' hyperthyroidism that later progressed to Graves' ophthalmopathy.

A few counts support this clonotype. CDR3 residues: CASSLGVGFGNSPLHF. The CDR3 nucleotides are TGTGCCAGCAGCTTAGGGGTCGGCTTCGGTAATTCACCCCTCCACTTT. The chain combines TRBV7-2 with TRBJ1-6; D call uncertain. Germline V CDR1 and CDR2: SGHTA, FQGNSA. Trimming took 1 base from V and 6 from J, leaving 13 bases between them. The CDR3 is made up of 16 amino acids.

On this clonotype: A much larger clonotype is one base distant, so this may be a read error. The chain couples TRBV3-1 to TRBJ2-1; D is ambiguous. The ends were cut back, 7 bases at V and 1 base at J, with 11 bases in the middle. CDR1 and CDR2 (germline): LGHDT, YNNKEL (reference sequence). The length of the CDR3 is 14 residues. CDR3 residues: CASNHGQSYNEQFF. The DNA of the CDR3 is TGTGCCAGCAACCACGGGCAATCCTACAATGAGCAGTTCTTC.

This chain uses TRBV20-1 with TRBJ2-5; the match to TRBD1 covers 9 bases. V was pared by 2 bases and J by 5 bases, with 9 bases of the junction left unmatched. Germline assignment: CDR1 DFQATT and CDR2 SNEGSKA (reference sequence). The CDR3 has 15 residues. CDR3 in amino acids: CSARKPGQGLETQYF. DNA for the CDR3: TGCAGTGCTAGAAAGCCGGGACAGGGTTTGGAGACCCAGTACTTC.

The chain uses TRBV4-2 and TRBJ2-2, with D possibly being TRBD1 (6 bases). The CDR3 runs 15 residues. The V end lost 4 bases, the J end lost 0 bases, and 9 bases lay between the germline ends. In germline, CDR1 is LGHNA, CDR2 YNFKEQ. In DNA form, the CDR3 reads TGTGCCAGCAGCCCGGACAGCGCGAACACCGGGGAGCTGTTTTTT. Translating it yields CASSPDSANTGELFF.

The rearrangement uses TRBV6-1 and TRBJ2-7, with D unresolved. The CDR3 spans 15 residues. Per germline, CDR1 MNHNS and CDR2 SASEGT. V was cut by 1 base and J by 0 bases, with 10 bases left in between. CDR3 loop: CASSEGPGSSYEQYF. The DNA of the CDR3 is TGTGCCAGCAGTGAAGGGCCGGGCAGCTCCTACGAGCAGTACTTC.

V usage is TRBV6-5 and J usage is TRBJ1-1; D is possibly TRBD1 (5 bases). CDR3 size: 15 residues. Per germline, CDR1 MNHEY and CDR2 SVGAGI. Trimming took off 0 bases at V and 0 bases at J, with 8 bases between the two ends. DNA of the CDR3: TGTGCCAGCAGTTACTCTGGGACGGTGAACACTGAAGCTTTCTTT. Translated: CASSYSGTVNTEAFF.

This clonotype was observed at least ten times. The V gene is TRBV6-1, the J gene TRBJ1-1, with 7 bases aligning to TRBD1. CDR1 and CDR2 from the germline V gene are MNHNS and SASEGT. Trimming at V came to 5 bases and at J to 0 bases, leaving 12 bases not matched to a gene. The CDR3 has 17 residues. The CDR3 region is CASSNFQGGLMNTEAFF. The CDR3 coding sequence is TGTGCCAGCAGTAATTTTCAGGGGGGGCTCATGAACACTGAAGCTTTCTTT.

The rearrangement joins TRBV15 to TRBJ2-3; 9 bases fit TRBD2. CDR3 size: 16 residues. The V and J ends lost 0 bases and 6 bases, in that order; junction bases with no gene match: 7. CDR1 LNHNV and CDR2 YYDKDF come from the germline V gene (reference sequence). CDR3 bases: TGTGCCACCAGCAGAGATCTTGGCGGGAGGGCTGATACGCAGTATTTT. Translating gives CATSRDLGGRADTQYF. The full variable domain, with the rest looked up from reference TRBV15 and TRBJ2-3, is DAMVIQNPRYQVTQFGKPVTLSCSQTLNHNVMYWYQQKSSQAPKLLFHYYDKDFNNEADTPDNFQSRRPNTSFCFLDIRSPGLGDTAMYLCATSRDLGGRADTQYFGPGTRLTVL.

The chain has TRBV5-1 and TRBJ1-4; 7 bases line up with TRBD1. CDR1 and CDR2 from the germline V gene are SGHRS and YFSETQ. The CDR3 loop spans 14 amino acids. Trimming cost V 2 bases and J 3 bases; bases outside gene matches: 1. CDR3 in amino acids: CASSFQGANEKLFF. The CDR3 DNA reads TGCGCCAGCAGCTTTCAGGGGGCTAATGAAAAACTGTTTTTT.

This chain connects TRBV7-2 to TRBJ1-6; D gene ambiguous. V was pared by 6 bases and J by 0 bases, with 15 bases between. CDR1 SGHTA and CDR2 FQGNSA come from the germline V gene. This CDR3 is built from 17 residues. CDR3 coding DNA: TGTGCCAGCAGTCTTAGAGTCGGAGGCTCCTATAATTCACCCCTCCACTTT. Its protein product is CASSLRVGGSYNSPLHF.

By share of the sample, this clonotype is medium-sized. CDR3 sequence reads: CASSLRAGSYYNSPLHF. The CDR3 DNA reads as TGTGCCAGCAGCTTAAGGGCAGGGAGCTACTATAATTCACCCCTCCACTTT. The V gene is TRBV7-8, the J gene TRBJ1-6; weak D call: TRBD1 (5 bases). The germline V gene has CDR1 SGHVS and CDR2 FQNEAQ. V was clipped by 2 bases and J by 3 bases, with 14 bases between them. The CDR3 sequence is 17 residues long. The full variable domain, its missing parts supplied by reference TRBV7-8 and TRBJ1-6, is GAGVSQSPRYKVAKRGQDVALRCDPISGHVSLFWYQQALGQGPEFLTYFQNEAQLDKSGLPSDRFFAERPEGSVSTLKIQRTQQEDSAVYLCASSLRAGSYYNSPLHFGNGTRLTVT.

This clonotype has a count of ten or more. CDR3 amino acids: CASSLAVGSGRVTGELFF. For the CDR3, the DNA is TGCGCCAGCAGCTTGGCGGTAGGTAGCGGGAGAGTCACCGGGGAGCTGTTTTTT. The rearrangement uses TRBV5-1 and TRBJ2-2; 9 bases line up with TRBD2. V lost 0 bases to trimming and J lost 4 bases; unmatched junction nucleotides: 10. Germline assignment: CDR1 SGHRS and CDR2 YFSETQ. The CDR3 is 18 residues long. The full variable domain, with the rest looked up from reference TRBV5-1 and TRBJ2-2, is KAGVTQTPRYLIKTRGQQVTLSCSPISGHRSVSWYQQTPGQGLQFLFEYFSETQRNKGNFPGRFSGRQFSNSRSEMNVSTLELGDSALYLCASSLAVGSGRVTGELFFGEGSRLTVL.

V usage is TRBV20-1 and J usage is TRBJ2-3; 8 bases are a match to TRBD2. CDR1 is DFQATT and CDR2 is SNEGSKA in the germline V gene (reference sequence). J gave up 4 bases and V 5 bases, and 11 bases lay outside the gene matches. CDR3 length: 15 amino acids. The CDR3 loop reads CSAAGPAGEADTQYF. The CDR3 DNA is TGCAGTGCTGCTGGGCCAGCGGGAGAAGCAGATACGCAGTATTTT.

This clonotype was observed a handful of times. V is TRBV10-3 and J is TRBJ1-1, with no clear D. The germline V and J ends were trimmed by 6 bases and 4 bases, with 6 bases remaining between them. CDR1 is ENHRY and CDR2 is SYGVKD in the germline V gene. The CDR3 consists of 11 residues. The DNA of the CDR3 is TGTGCCATCAGGGTAGGCACTGAAGCTTTCTTT. Encoded protein: CAIRVGTEAFF.

J is TRBJ2-1 and V is TRBV7-3; tentatively, D is TRBD1 (6 bases). Germline values: CDR1 SGHTA, CDR2 FQGTGA. V dropped 5 bases and J dropped 6 bases, with 11 bases sitting between them. The CDR3 contains 13 residues. For the CDR3, the DNA is TGTGCCAGCAGCACGGGACAAACCAATGAGCAGTTCTTC. Translation gives CASSTGQTNEQFF.

Concerning this clonotype itself: A much larger clonotype is one base distant, so this may be a read error. In this CDR3 the conserved last residue, phenylalanine or tryptophan, is missing, so a read error is likely. J is TRBJ2-3 and V is TRBV6-5; no clear D. CDR1 is MNHEY, CDR2 SVGAGI, per germline. The CDR3 covers 13 residues. Trimming stripped 2 bases from V and 0 bases from J, with 3 bases between. This CDR3 reads CASSYDSTDTQYC. The CDR3 DNA follows: TGTGCCAGCAGTTACGACAGCACAGATACGCAGTATTGT.

As regards this clonotype: A read error may produce the germline difference seen at one junction end. The CDR3 region has the DNA TGTGCTAGCAGCCCCCCCTCAGGGGCTAAGGGCTACACCTTC. As protein: CASSPPSGAKGYTF. The genes are TRBV7-7 and TRBJ1-2; a possible D gene is TRBD1 (6 bases). CDR3 length: 14 amino acids. From germline, CDR1 is SSHAT and CDR2 FNYEAQ (reference sequence).

This clonotype was counted ten times or more. The chain uses TRBV11-3 and TRBJ2-7; possibly TRBD1 for D (6 bases). This CDR3 comprises 14 residues. V was cut by 4 bases and J by 3 bases, with 13 bases left in between. Germline V gene data show CDR1 as SGHNT and CDR2 as YENEEA. For the CDR3, the DNA is TGTGCCAGCAGCTCGTCGGACAGAGACTACGAGCAGTACTTC. It translates to CASSSSDRDYEQYF.